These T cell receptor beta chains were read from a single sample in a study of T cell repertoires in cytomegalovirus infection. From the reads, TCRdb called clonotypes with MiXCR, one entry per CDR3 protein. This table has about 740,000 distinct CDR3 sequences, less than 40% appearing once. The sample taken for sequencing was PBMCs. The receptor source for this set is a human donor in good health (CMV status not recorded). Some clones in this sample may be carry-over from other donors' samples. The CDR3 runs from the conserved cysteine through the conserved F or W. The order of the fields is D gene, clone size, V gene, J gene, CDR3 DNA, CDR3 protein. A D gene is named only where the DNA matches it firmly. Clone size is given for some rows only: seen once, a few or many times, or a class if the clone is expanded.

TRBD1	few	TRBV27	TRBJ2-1	TGTGCCAGCAGTTTATCCTCAGGGGGCGCCTACAATGAGCAGTTCTTC	CASSLSSGGAYNEQFF
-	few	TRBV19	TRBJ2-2	TGTGCCAGTAGTCGATCCGCGGAGCTTAACACCGGGGAGCTGTTTTTT	CASSRSAELNTGELFF
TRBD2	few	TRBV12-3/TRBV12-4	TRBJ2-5	TGTGCCAGCAGTTTCCAAGGACTAGCGGCCGCGTGGGCCCAGTACTTC	CASSFQGLAAAWAQYF
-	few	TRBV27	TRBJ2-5	TGTGCCAGCAGTTTTTCTATCGGAGGATTACAAGAGACCCAGTACTTC	CASSFSIGGLQETQYF
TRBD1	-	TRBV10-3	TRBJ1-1	TGTGACATCAGGACAGGGATGACAATGAACACTGAAGCTTTCTTT	CDIRTGMTMNTEAFF
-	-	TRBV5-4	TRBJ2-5	TGTGCCAGCAGCTTTAGGGGGGGCTTCCAAGAGACCCAGTACTTC	CASSFRGGFQETQYF
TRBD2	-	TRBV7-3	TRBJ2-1	TGTGCCAGCAGCCTAATGCCGGGACTAGCGGGGGGAAACAATGAGCAGTTCTTC	CASSLMPGLAGGNNEQFF
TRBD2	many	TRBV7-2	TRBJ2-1	TGTGCCAGCAGCTCGCGGACTAGCGGGAGGAATGAGCAGTTCTTC	CASSSRTSGRNEQFF
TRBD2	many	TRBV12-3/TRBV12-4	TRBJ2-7	TGTGCCAGCAGCCTACGGACTAGCGGGAGTTACGAGCAGTACTTC	CASSLRTSGSYEQYF
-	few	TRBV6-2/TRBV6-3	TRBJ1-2	TGTGCCAGCAGTTACGAGGGGCCCGTTTCCTATGGCTACACCTTC	CASSYEGPVSYGYTF
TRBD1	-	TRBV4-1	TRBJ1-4	TGCGCCAGCAGCCAATCAGGGGGGAATGAAAAACTGTTTTTT	CASSQSGGNEKLFF
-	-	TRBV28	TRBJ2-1	TGTGCCAGCAGTCAGGGGAGCTCCTACAATGAGCAGTTCTTC	CASSQGSSYNEQFF
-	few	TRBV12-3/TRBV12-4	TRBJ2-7	TGTGCCAGCAGTTTTTACCTATACGAGCAGTACTTC	CASSFYLYEQYF
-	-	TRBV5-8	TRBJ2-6	TGTGCCAGCAGCTTGGAGTCAGCCTCTGGGGCCAACGTCCTGACTTTC	CASSLESASGANVLTF
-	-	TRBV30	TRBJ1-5	TGTGCCTGGAGTACAGGCAATCAGCCCCAGCATTTT	CAWSTGNQPQHF
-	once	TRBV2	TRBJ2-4	TGTGCCAGCAGTAGCGTGAGAGATTCGCGGAGCATTCAGTACTTC	CASSSVRDSRSIQYF
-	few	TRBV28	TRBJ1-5	TGTGCCAGCAAGGGGGGCCTTAGCAATCAGCCCCAGCATTTT	CASKGGLSNQPQHF
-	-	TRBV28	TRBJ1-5	TGTGCCAGCAGTTTACATACAGGGTTCGCGGGTCAGCCCCAGCATTTT	CASSLHTGFAGQPQHF
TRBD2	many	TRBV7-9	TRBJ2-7	TGTGCCAGCAGCTTGGCTCCTAGCGGGAGATCCTACGAGCAGTACTTC	CASSLAPSGRSYEQYF
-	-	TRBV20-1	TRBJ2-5	TGCAGTGCGGAGAGACCCGGGACAAATGCGGAGACCCAGTACTTC	CSAERPGTNAETQYF
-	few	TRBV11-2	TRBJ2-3	TGTGCCAGCAGCTTAGGGGCTAGCAGCACAGATACGCAGTATTTT	CASSLGASSTDTQYF
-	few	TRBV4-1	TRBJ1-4	TGCGCCAGCAGCCAAGATCGGGAAGGGGTGGGCGAAAAACTGTTTTTT	CASSQDREGVGEKLFF
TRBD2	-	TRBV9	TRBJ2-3	TGTGCCAGCAGCGGGCAGCGGGGGGGCAAAGGAGATACGCAGTATTTT	CASSGQRGGKGDTQYF
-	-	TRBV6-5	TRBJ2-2	TGTGCCAGCAGTTCCGTCAGGGTTTTAACCGGGGAGCTGTTTTTT	CASSSVRVLTGELFF
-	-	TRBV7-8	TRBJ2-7	TGTGCCAGCAGCTCGGTAGTGGAAGACGAGCAGTACTTC	CASSSVVEDEQYF
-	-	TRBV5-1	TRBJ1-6	TGCGCCAGCAGCTTGGACCAAAGGGGGAATTCACCCCTCCACTTT	CASSLDQRGNSPLHF
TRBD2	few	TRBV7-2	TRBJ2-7	TGTGCCAGCAGCCCTAGCGGGATTCCCTACGAGCAGTACTTC	CASSPSGIPYEQYF